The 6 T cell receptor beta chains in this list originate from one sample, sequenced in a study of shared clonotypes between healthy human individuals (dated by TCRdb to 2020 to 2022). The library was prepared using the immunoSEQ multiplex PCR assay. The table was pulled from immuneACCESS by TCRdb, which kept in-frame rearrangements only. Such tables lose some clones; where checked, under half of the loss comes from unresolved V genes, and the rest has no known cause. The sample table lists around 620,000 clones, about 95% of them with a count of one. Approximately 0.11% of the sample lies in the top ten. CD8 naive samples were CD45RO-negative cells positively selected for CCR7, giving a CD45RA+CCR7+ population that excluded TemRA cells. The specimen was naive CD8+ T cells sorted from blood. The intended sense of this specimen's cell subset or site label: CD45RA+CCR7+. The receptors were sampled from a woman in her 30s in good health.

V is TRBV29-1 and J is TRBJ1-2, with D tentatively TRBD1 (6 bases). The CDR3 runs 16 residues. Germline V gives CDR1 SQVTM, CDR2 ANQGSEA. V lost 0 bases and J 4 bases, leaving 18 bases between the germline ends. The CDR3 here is CSVEDPTGQTPYGYTF. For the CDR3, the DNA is TGCAGCGTTGAAGATCCGACAGGCCAAACTCCCTATGGCTACACCTTC.

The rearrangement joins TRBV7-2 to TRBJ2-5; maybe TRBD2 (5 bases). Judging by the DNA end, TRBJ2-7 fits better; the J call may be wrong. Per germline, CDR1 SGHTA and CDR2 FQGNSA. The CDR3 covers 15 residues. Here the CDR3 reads CASSASGSGSYEQYF. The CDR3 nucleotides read TGTGCCAGCAGCGCTAGTGGAAGCGGTTCCTACGAGCAGTACTTC.

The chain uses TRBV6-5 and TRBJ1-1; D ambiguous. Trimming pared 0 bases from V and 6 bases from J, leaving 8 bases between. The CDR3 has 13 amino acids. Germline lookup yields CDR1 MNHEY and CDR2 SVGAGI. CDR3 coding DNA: TGTGCCAGCAGTTACTCGAGACGGGCTGAAGCTTTCTTT. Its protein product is CASSYSRRAEAFF.

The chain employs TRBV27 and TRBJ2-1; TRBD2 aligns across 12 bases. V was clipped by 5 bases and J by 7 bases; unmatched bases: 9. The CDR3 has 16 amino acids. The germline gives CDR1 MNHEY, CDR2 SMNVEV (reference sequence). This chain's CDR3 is CASSTLAGGPLNEQFF. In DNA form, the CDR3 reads TGTGCCAGCAGTACCCTAGCGGGAGGGCCTTTGAATGAGCAGTTCTTC.

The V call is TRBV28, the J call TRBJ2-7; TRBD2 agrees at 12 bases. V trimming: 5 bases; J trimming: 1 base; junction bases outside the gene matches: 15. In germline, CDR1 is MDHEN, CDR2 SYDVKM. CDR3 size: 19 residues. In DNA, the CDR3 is TGTGCCAGCAGTCCAAGTACAACTAGCGGGAGGTCCCATTCCTACGAGCAGTACTTC. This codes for CASSPSTTSGRSHSYEQYF.

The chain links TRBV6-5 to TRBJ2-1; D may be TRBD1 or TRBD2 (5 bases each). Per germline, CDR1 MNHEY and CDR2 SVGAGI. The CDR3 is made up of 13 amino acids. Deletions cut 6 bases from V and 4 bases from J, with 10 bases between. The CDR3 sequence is CASSPGPYNEQFF. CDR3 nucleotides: TGTGCCAGCAGCCCGGGACCTTACAATGAGCAGTTCTTC.